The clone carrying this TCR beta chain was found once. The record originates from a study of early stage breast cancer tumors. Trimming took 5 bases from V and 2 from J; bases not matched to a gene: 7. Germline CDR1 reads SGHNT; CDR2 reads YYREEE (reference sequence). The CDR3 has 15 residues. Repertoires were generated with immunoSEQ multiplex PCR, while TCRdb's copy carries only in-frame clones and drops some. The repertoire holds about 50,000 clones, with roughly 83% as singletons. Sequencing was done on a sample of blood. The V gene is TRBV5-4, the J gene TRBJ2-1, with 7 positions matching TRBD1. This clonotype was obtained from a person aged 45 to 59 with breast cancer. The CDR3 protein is CASSLDRNTYNEQFF. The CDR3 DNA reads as TGTGCCAGCAGTCTGGACAGGAACACCTACAATGAGCAGTTCTTC.